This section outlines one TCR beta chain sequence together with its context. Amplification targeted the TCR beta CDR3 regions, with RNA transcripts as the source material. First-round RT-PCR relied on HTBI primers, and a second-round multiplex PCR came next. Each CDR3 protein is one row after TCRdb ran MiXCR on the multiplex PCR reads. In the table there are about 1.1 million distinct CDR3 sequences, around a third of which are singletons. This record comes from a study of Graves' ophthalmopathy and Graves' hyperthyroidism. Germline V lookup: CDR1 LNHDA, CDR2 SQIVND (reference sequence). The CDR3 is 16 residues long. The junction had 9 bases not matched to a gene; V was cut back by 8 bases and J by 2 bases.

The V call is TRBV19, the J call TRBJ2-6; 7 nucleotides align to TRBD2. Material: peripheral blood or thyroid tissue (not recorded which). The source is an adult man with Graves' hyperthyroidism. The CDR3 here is CASRKSGVAGANVLTF. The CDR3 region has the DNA TGTGCCAGTCGAAAGAGCGGGGTTGCTGGGGCCAACGTCCTGACTTTC. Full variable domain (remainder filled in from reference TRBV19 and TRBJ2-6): DGGITQSPKYLFRKEGQNVTLSCEQNLNHDAMYWYRQDPGQGLRLIYYSQIVNDFQKGDIAEGYSVSREKKESFPLTVTSAQKNPTAFYLCASRKSGVAGANVLTFGAGSRLTVL.